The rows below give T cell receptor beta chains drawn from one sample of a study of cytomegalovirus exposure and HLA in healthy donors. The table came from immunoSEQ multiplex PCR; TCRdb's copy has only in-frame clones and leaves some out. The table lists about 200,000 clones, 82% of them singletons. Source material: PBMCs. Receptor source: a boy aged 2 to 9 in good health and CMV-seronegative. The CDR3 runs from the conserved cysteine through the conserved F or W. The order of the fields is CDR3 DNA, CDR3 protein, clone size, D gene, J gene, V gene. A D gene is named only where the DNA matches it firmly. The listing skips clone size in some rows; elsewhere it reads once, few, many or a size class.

cdr3_nt: TGCGCCAGCAGCCAAGCTAACGGACAGGGGCCCGTCGAGCGGCTCTATGGCTACACCTTC
cdr3_aa: CASSQANGQGPVERLYGYTF
clone_size: NA
d_call: TRBD1
j_call: TRBJ1-2
v_call: TRBV4-1

cdr3_nt: TGTGCCAGCAGTTTAAGACTAGCCGGGTACGAGCAGTACTTC
cdr3_aa: CASSLRLAGYEQYF
clone_size: once
d_call: TRBD2
j_call: TRBJ2-7
v_call: TRBV27

cdr3_nt: TGCGCCAGCAGCCAAGTGCCGGGGTATAGCAATCAGCCCCAGCATTTT
cdr3_aa: CASSQVPGYSNQPQHF
clone_size: few
d_call: NA
j_call: TRBJ1-5
v_call: TRBV4-1

cdr3_nt: TGTGCCAGCAGCCGCACCGGGACAGGGAGCCTAGGCTACACCTTC
cdr3_aa: CASSRTGTGSLGYTF
clone_size: once
d_call: TRBD1
j_call: TRBJ1-2
v_call: TRBV7-2

cdr3_nt: TGTGCCAGCAGTCCACGAGAGACTAGTTCCTCCGAGCAGTACTTC
cdr3_aa: CASSPRETSSSEQYF
clone_size: NA
d_call: NA
j_call: TRBJ2-7
v_call: TRBV6-6

cdr3_nt: TGTGCCTTCGAACCGGGACTAGCGGGGGGGCCGAATGAGCAGTTCTTC
cdr3_aa: CAFEPGLAGGPNEQFF
clone_size: NA
d_call: TRBD2
j_call: TRBJ2-1
v_call: TRBV30

cdr3_nt: TGTGCCAGCAGTGCCACCCCCGGGACAGGGACGGTTGAGACCCAGTACTTC
cdr3_aa: CASSATPGTGTVETQYF
clone_size: NA
d_call: TRBD1
j_call: TRBJ2-5
v_call: TRBV6-1

cdr3_nt: TGTGCCACCAGCCGTGACAGGGGTTTCCACGAGCAGTACTTC
cdr3_aa: CATSRDRGFHEQYF
clone_size: few
d_call: TRBD1
j_call: TRBJ2-7
v_call: TRBV15

cdr3_nt: TGTGCCAGCAACCCAAGGACAGGGGCGAGGCCTGAAGCTTTCTTT
cdr3_aa: CASNPRTGARPEAFF
clone_size: NA
d_call: TRBD1
j_call: TRBJ1-1
v_call: TRBV27

cdr3_nt: TGTGCCAGCAGCCAAGCAAAAGGGGATGATTCACCCCTCCACTTT
cdr3_aa: CASSQAKGDDSPLHF
clone_size: NA
d_call: NA
j_call: TRBJ1-6
v_call: TRBV14

cdr3_nt: TGTGCCAGCAGCTTGGAACCGGTGGAGGCCACTGAAGCTTTCTTT
cdr3_aa: CASSLEPVEATEAFF
clone_size: NA
d_call: NA
j_call: TRBJ1-1
v_call: TRBV5-4

cdr3_nt: TGTGCCAGCAGCCGCATAGCGGGGGGGTACAATGAGCAGTTCTTC
cdr3_aa: CASSRIAGGYNEQFF
clone_size: NA
d_call: TRBD2
j_call: TRBJ2-1
v_call: TRBV6-5

cdr3_nt: TGCGCCAGCAGCCTCTCGACGAATAGGGGGCCCTCAAGTAACTATGGCTACACCTTC
cdr3_aa: CASSLSTNRGPSSNYGYTF
clone_size: NA
d_call: TRBD1
j_call: TRBJ1-2
v_call: TRBV4-3

cdr3_nt: TGTGCCAGCAGCTTGGCTTGGGCAGGAAAAGCTTTCTTT
cdr3_aa: CASSLAWAGKAFF
clone_size: few
d_call: NA
j_call: TRBJ1-1
v_call: TRBV5-5

cdr3_nt: TGTGCCAGCAGCCCCCGGGGGACGGGCCCATTTTCGACTGGGGCCAACGTCCTGACTTTC
cdr3_aa: CASSPRGTGPFSTGANVLTF
clone_size: NA
d_call: NA
j_call: TRBJ2-6
v_call: TRBV28

cdr3_nt: TGTGCCAGCAGCCGAATAGGACAGGGGGCTAACGAGCAGTACTTC
cdr3_aa: CASSRIGQGANEQYF
clone_size: NA
d_call: TRBD1
j_call: TRBJ2-7
v_call: TRBV13

cdr3_nt: TGTGCCAGCGATCAGGGAGGGGACACTGAAGCTTTCTTT
cdr3_aa: CASDQGGDTEAFF
clone_size: NA
d_call: NA
j_call: TRBJ1-1
v_call: TRBV6-1

cdr3_nt: TGTGCCAGCAGTGCCGCGGGACGGAGCTACGAGCAGTACTTC
cdr3_aa: CASSAAGRSYEQYF
clone_size: NA
d_call: NA
j_call: TRBJ2-7
v_call: TRBV6-1

cdr3_nt: TGTGCCAGCAGCTTTGGAGGGTATGGTGGCTACACCTTC
cdr3_aa: CASSFGGYGGYTF
clone_size: NA
d_call: NA
j_call: TRBJ1-2
v_call: TRBV7-2

cdr3_nt: TGCGCCAGCACCGAAACAGGGGGCGGCACTGAAGCTTTCTTT
cdr3_aa: CASTETGGGTEAFF
clone_size: NA
d_call: TRBD1
j_call: TRBJ1-1
v_call: TRBV5-1

cdr3_nt: TGTGCCAGCAGCTATCTAGCGGGGGGGGCATCTCATACGCAGTATTTT
cdr3_aa: CASSYLAGGASHTQYF
clone_size: NA
d_call: TRBD2
j_call: TRBJ2-3
v_call: TRBV5-6

cdr3_nt: TGTGCCAGCAGTGAATTTGCAGGGATCTACGAGCAGTACTTC
cdr3_aa: CASSEFAGIYEQYF
clone_size: once
d_call: NA
j_call: TRBJ2-7
v_call: TRBV6-1

cdr3_nt: TGTGCCAGCAGCTTAGGAGTCTCCTACGAGCAGTACTTC
cdr3_aa: CASSLGVSYEQYF
clone_size: NA
d_call: NA
j_call: TRBJ2-7
v_call: TRBV7-8

cdr3_nt: TGCGCCAGCAGCTGGACTAGCGGTCAAACGAACACCGGGGAGCTGTTTTTT
cdr3_aa: CASSWTSGQTNTGELFF
clone_size: NA
d_call: TRBD2
j_call: TRBJ2-2
v_call: TRBV5-1

cdr3_nt: TGTGCCAGCAGCTCACAGACGGGGAACAATGAGCAGTTCTTC
cdr3_aa: CASSSQTGNNEQFF
clone_size: few
d_call: NA
j_call: TRBJ2-1
v_call: TRBV7-9

cdr3_nt: TGTGCCAGCATTCAACAGGGGCTGGGGGACACTGAAGCTTTCTTT
cdr3_aa: CASIQQGLGDTEAFF
clone_size: NA
d_call: TRBD1
j_call: TRBJ1-1
v_call: TRBV6-1

cdr3_nt: TGTGCCAGCAGCTTCAACAGGAAGGCTGGCTACACCTTC
cdr3_aa: CASSFNRKAGYTF
clone_size: once
d_call: NA
j_call: TRBJ1-2
v_call: TRBV7-3

cdr3_nt: TGTGCCAGCAGCAGTGGGGCCCGGTGGGGAGAGCAGTTCTTC
cdr3_aa: CASSSGARWGEQFF
clone_size: NA
d_call: NA
j_call: TRBJ2-1
v_call: TRBV11-2

cdr3_nt: TGTGCCAGTAGTTCCTCTAGCGGGGGGGCCTACGAGCAGTACTTC
cdr3_aa: CASSSSSGGAYEQYF
clone_size: NA
d_call: TRBD2
j_call: TRBJ2-7
v_call: TRBV19

cdr3_nt: TGTGCCAGCAGTGATGAGTGGGGGGTCCACGAGCAGTACTTC
cdr3_aa: CASSDEWGVHEQYF
clone_size: once
d_call: NA
j_call: TRBJ2-7
v_call: TRBV2

cdr3_nt: TGTGCCAGCAGCTCAAAACCGGGACAGGGGATCGATTATGGCTACACCTTC
cdr3_aa: CASSSKPGQGIDYGYTF
clone_size: NA
d_call: TRBD1
j_call: TRBJ1-2
v_call: TRBV7-9

cdr3_nt: TGTGCCAGCAGCCGGACCGAGGCGGGTAACTATGGCTACACCTTC
cdr3_aa: CASSRTEAGNYGYTF
clone_size: NA
d_call: NA
j_call: TRBJ1-2
v_call: TRBV7-2

cdr3_nt: TGTGCCAGCAGTTTGCTGGCAGGGGAGCTGTTTTTT
cdr3_aa: CASSLLAGELFF
clone_size: NA
d_call: NA
j_call: TRBJ2-2
v_call: TRBV27

cdr3_nt: TGTGCCAGCAGTTCACCCAGGACAGGGAGCTCGCAGTATTTT
cdr3_aa: CASSSPRTGSSQYF
clone_size: NA
d_call: TRBD1
j_call: TRBJ2-3
v_call: TRBV27